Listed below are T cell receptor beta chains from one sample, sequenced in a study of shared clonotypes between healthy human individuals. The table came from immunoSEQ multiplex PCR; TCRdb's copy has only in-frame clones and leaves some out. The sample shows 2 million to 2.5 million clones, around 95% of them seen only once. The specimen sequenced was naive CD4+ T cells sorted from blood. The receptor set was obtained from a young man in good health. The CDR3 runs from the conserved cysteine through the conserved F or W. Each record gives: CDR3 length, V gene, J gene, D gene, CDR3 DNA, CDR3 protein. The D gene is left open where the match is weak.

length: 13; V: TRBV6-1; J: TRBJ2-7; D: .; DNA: TGTGCCTTGGGGGCAGGGAGCTCCTACGAGCAGTACTTC; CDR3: CALGAGSSYEQYF
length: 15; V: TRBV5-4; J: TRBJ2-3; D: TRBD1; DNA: TGTGCCAGCAGCTTACTACGGGACAGCCTGGATACGCAGTATTTT; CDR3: CASSLLRDSLDTQYF
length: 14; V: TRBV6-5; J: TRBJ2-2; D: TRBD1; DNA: TGTGCCAGCAGGACCGGGACAGGGACCGGGGAGCTGTTTTTT; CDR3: CASRTGTGTGELFF
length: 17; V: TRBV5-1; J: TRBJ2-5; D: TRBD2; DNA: TGCGCCAGCAGCTTGGCAGGACTAGCGGGGGTTCAAGAGACCCAGTACTTC; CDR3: CASSLAGLAGVQETQYF
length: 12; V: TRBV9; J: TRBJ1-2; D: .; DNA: TGTGCCAGCAGCGTAGAAGGATATGGCTACACCTTC; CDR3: CASSVEGYGYTF
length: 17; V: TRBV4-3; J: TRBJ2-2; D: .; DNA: TGCGCCAGCAGCCAAATTTTAGCGGAACCGAACACCGGGGAGCTGTTTTTT; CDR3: CASSQILAEPNTGELFF
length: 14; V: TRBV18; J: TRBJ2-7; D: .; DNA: TGTGCCAGCTCTGCCGGGACGGCTACCTACGAGCAGTACTTC; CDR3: CASSAGTATYEQYF
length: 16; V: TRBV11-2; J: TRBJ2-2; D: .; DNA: TGTGCCAGCAGCTTAGAGTGGGGGAAAAACACCGGGGAGCTGTTTTTT; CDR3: CASSLEWGKNTGELFF
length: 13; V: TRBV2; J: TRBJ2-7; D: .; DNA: TGTGCCAGCAGTCAACCGGGACTTTCCGAGCAGTACTTC; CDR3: CASSQPGLSEQYF
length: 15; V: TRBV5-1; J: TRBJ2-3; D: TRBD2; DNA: TGCGCCAGCAGCTTGGCTAGCGGGCGCACAGATACGCAGTATTTT; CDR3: CASSLASGRTDTQYF